Listed below are T cell receptor beta chains from one sample, sequenced in a study of blood T cell repertoires in COVID-19. Clones were sequenced by immunoSEQ multiplex PCR, and TCRdb holds only the in-frame ones, with some missing. The sample lists around 100,000 clones, about 89% seen once, with 2.5% to 3.5% in the top ten. Sequencing used peripheral blood. These receptor sequences come from a man in his forties or fifties with COVID-19, enrolled during active disease. Each CDR3 is given with its conserved first and last residue. A D gene is named only where the DNA matches it firmly. Some rows mark clone size as missing; the rest say once, few, many or name a class of expanded clone.

cdr3_aa: CASGQGDRAEGYTF
cdr3_nt: TGCGCCAGCGGCCAGGGGGACAGGGCAGAGGGCTACACCTTC
v_call: TRBV5-1
j_call: TRBJ1-2
d_call: TRBD1
clone_size: -

cdr3_aa: CASSPQTGDLSGNTIYF
cdr3_nt: TGTGCCAGCTCACCCCAGACAGGGGACCTTTCTGGAAACACCATATATTTT
v_call: TRBV18
j_call: TRBJ1-3
d_call: TRBD1
clone_size: -

cdr3_aa: CASSLGGGFVEKLFF
cdr3_nt: TGTGCCAGCAGCTTAGGGGGGGGGTTTGTTGAAAAACTGTTTTTT
v_call: TRBV11-2
j_call: TRBJ1-4
d_call: -
clone_size: -

cdr3_aa: CASRNGGADQPQHF
cdr3_nt: TGTGCCAGCCGTAATGGGGGGGCCGATCAGCCCCAGCATTTT
v_call: TRBV6-5
j_call: TRBJ1-5
d_call: -
clone_size: -

cdr3_aa: CASSQPGSAGWETQYF
cdr3_nt: TGCGCCAGCAGCCAACCTGGGTCGGCGGGATGGGAGACCCAGTACTTC
v_call: TRBV4-1
j_call: TRBJ2-5
d_call: -
clone_size: -

cdr3_aa: CASSLGYRQGENTEAFF
cdr3_nt: TGTGCCAGCAGCCTAGGATACCGACAGGGGGAGAACACTGAAGCTTTCTTT
v_call: TRBV5-5
j_call: TRBJ1-1
d_call: TRBD1
clone_size: -

cdr3_aa: CASSVTSGGARVEQFF
cdr3_nt: TGTGCCAGCAGCGTTACTAGCGGGGGGGCGAGGGTTGAGCAGTTCTTC
v_call: TRBV9
j_call: TRBJ2-1
d_call: TRBD2
clone_size: -

cdr3_aa: CASSVGGGRAVYEQYF
cdr3_nt: TGTGCCAGCAGCGTAGGTGGGGGCAGAGCGGTTTACGAGCAGTACTTC
v_call: TRBV9
j_call: TRBJ2-7
d_call: -
clone_size: -

cdr3_aa: CAIKSDRGLYGYTF
cdr3_nt: TGTGCCATAAAATCGGACAGGGGGCTCTATGGCTACACCTTC
v_call: TRBV10-3
j_call: TRBJ1-2
d_call: TRBD1
clone_size: -

cdr3_aa: CASSLGQSWRRVNTEAFF
cdr3_nt: TGTGCCAGCAGCTTAGGACAGTCGTGGCGCAGGGTTAACACTGAAGCTTTCTTT
v_call: TRBV11-2
j_call: TRBJ1-1
d_call: -
clone_size: few

cdr3_aa: CASSRTGTGHGALSPLHF
cdr3_nt: TGTGCCAGTAGTAGAACCGGGACAGGGCATGGGGCCCTTTCACCCCTCCACTTT
v_call: TRBV19
j_call: TRBJ1-6
d_call: TRBD1
clone_size: -

cdr3_aa: CASSPGTGGSYEQFF
cdr3_nt: TGCGCCAGCAGCCCCGGGACAGGGGGCTCGTATGAGCAGTTCTTC
v_call: TRBV5-1
j_call: TRBJ2-1
d_call: TRBD1
clone_size: -

cdr3_aa: CASSLRRFQPQHF
cdr3_nt: TGTGCCAGCAGTTTACGGAGGTTTCAGCCCCAGCATTTT
v_call: TRBV28
j_call: TRBJ1-5
d_call: -
clone_size: -

cdr3_aa: CASSVGPAAYEQYF
cdr3_nt: TGTGCCAGCAGCGTCGGCCCCGCGGCCTACGAGCAGTACTTC
v_call: TRBV9
j_call: TRBJ2-7
d_call: -
clone_size: few

cdr3_aa: CATSDSLRDYGYTF
cdr3_nt: TGTGCCACCAGTGACTCTCTGCGGGACTATGGCTACACCTTC
v_call: TRBV24-1
j_call: TRBJ1-2
d_call: -
clone_size: -

cdr3_aa: CATRDNNSPLHF
cdr3_nt: TGTGCCACACGGGACAATAATTCACCCCTCCACTTT
v_call: TRBV28
j_call: TRBJ1-6
d_call: -
clone_size: -

cdr3_aa: CASSQERTSGVGTQYF
cdr3_nt: TGCGCCAGCAGCCAGGAAAGGACTAGCGGGGTGGGGACCCAGTACTTC
v_call: TRBV4-3
j_call: TRBJ2-5
d_call: TRBD2
clone_size: once

cdr3_aa: CASKREVGEAFF
cdr3_nt: TGTGCCAGCAAAAGGGAGGTGGGTGAAGCTTTCTTT
v_call: TRBV28
j_call: TRBJ1-1
d_call: -
clone_size: once

cdr3_aa: CAISASGRTEAFF
cdr3_nt: TGTGCCATCAGTGCTTCAGGGAGGACTGAAGCTTTCTTT
v_call: TRBV10-3
j_call: TRBJ1-1
d_call: -
clone_size: -

cdr3_aa: CASSQDAVGARSYEQYF
cdr3_nt: TGCGCCAGCAGCCAAGATGCTGTAGGGGCACGCTCCTACGAGCAGTACTTC
v_call: TRBV4-3
j_call: TRBJ2-7
d_call: -
clone_size: -

cdr3_aa: CASSSGGGVPGLYF
cdr3_nt: TGCGCCAGCAGCTCCGGCGGGGGGGTCCCCGGTCTGTACTTC
v_call: TRBV5-1
j_call: TRBJ2-7
d_call: TRBD2
clone_size: -

cdr3_aa: CASSNGNSPNQPQHF
cdr3_nt: TGCGCCAGCAGTAATGGTAACAGCCCCAATCAGCCCCAGCATTTT
v_call: TRBV10-2
j_call: TRBJ1-5
d_call: -
clone_size: -

cdr3_aa: CASSVGLPDEQFF
cdr3_nt: TGTGCCAGCAGCGTAGGACTCCCCGATGAGCAGTTCTTC
v_call: TRBV9
j_call: TRBJ2-1
d_call: -
clone_size: -

cdr3_aa: CASSFSGGYEQYF
cdr3_nt: TGTGCCAGCAGTTTTAGCGGGGGCTACGAGCAGTACTTC
v_call: TRBV12-3/TRBV12-4
j_call: TRBJ2-7
d_call: TRBD2
clone_size: -

cdr3_aa: CATSPRPGQADLYGYTF
cdr3_nt: TGTGCCACCAGCCCACGACCGGGACAGGCAGATCTTTATGGCTACACCTTC
v_call: TRBV24-1
j_call: TRBJ1-2
d_call: TRBD1
clone_size: -

cdr3_aa: CASSISRVETQYF
cdr3_nt: TGTGCCAGTAGTATTTCCAGGGTAGAGACCCAGTACTTC
v_call: TRBV19
j_call: TRBJ2-5
d_call: -
clone_size: -

cdr3_aa: CASSFPGLTGELFF
cdr3_nt: TGCGCCAGCAGCTTCCCAGGGTTGACCGGGGAGCTGTTTTTT
v_call: TRBV5-1
j_call: TRBJ2-2
d_call: -
clone_size: -

cdr3_aa: CASSRTGTGGGYTF
cdr3_nt: TGCGCCAGCAGCCGCACCGGGACAGGGGGTGGCTACACCTTC
v_call: TRBV4-1
j_call: TRBJ1-2
d_call: TRBD1
clone_size: -

cdr3_aa: CASSLDGTGLNSPLHF
cdr3_nt: TGTGCCAGCAGCTTAGATGGGACAGGGCTCAATTCACCCCTCCACTTT
v_call: TRBV11-2
j_call: TRBJ1-6
d_call: TRBD1
clone_size: -

cdr3_aa: CASSLLSPSGGAAEQYF
cdr3_nt: TGTGCCAGCAGCTTACTATCTCCTAGCGGGGGGGCCGCCGAGCAGTACTTC
v_call: TRBV7-8
j_call: TRBJ2-7
d_call: TRBD2
clone_size: -

cdr3_aa: CASSAGLANSNQPQHF
cdr3_nt: TGTGCCAGTAGCGCAGGGCTCGCGAATAGCAATCAGCCCCAGCATTTT
v_call: TRBV19
j_call: TRBJ1-5
d_call: -
clone_size: -

cdr3_aa: CSVAGFNEQFF
cdr3_nt: TGCAGCGTTGCGGGGTTCAATGAGCAGTTCTTC
v_call: TRBV29-1
j_call: TRBJ2-1
d_call: -
clone_size: -

cdr3_aa: CASSTRTSPDSEQFF
cdr3_nt: TGTGCCAGTAGTACCCGGACGTCGCCCGACAGTGAGCAGTTCTTC
v_call: TRBV19
j_call: TRBJ2-1
d_call: -
clone_size: -

cdr3_aa: CASTLDRGGGTDTQYF
cdr3_nt: TGTGCCAGCACCCTCGACAGGGGAGGGGGCACAGATACGCAGTATTTT
v_call: TRBV5-4
j_call: TRBJ2-3
d_call: -
clone_size: -

cdr3_aa: CASRLAESRDDEKLFF
cdr3_nt: TGTGCAAGTCGCTTAGCTGAGTCCAGGGATGATGAAAAACTGTTTTTT
v_call: TRBV12-2
j_call: TRBJ1-4
d_call: -
clone_size: -

cdr3_aa: CASSRTGKVHEQYF
cdr3_nt: TGTGCCAGTAGTAGGACAGGGAAGGTGCACGAGCAGTACTTC
v_call: TRBV19
j_call: TRBJ2-7
d_call: TRBD1
clone_size: -

cdr3_aa: CAWSRDRGLGEQYF
cdr3_nt: TGTGCCTGGAGTAGGGACAGGGGGCTCGGCGAGCAGTACTTC
v_call: TRBV30
j_call: TRBJ2-7
d_call: TRBD1
clone_size: -